This T cell receptor beta chain was obtained from a study of cytomegalovirus exposure and HLA in healthy donors. The PCR had 60 Vbeta and 13 Jbeta primers. Repertoires were generated with immunoSEQ multiplex PCR, while TCRdb's copy carries only in-frame clones and drops some. Of about 280,000 clones detected, over 85% appear once; the ten largest clones hold roughly 2.3%. Study results and limitations: Fewer N-insertions (relative to the roughly 720-donor mean) were reportedly seen in an Asian-associated ancestry cluster in a later analysis. A later examination showed that TCR association rates differed by HLA locus, with DRB1 most and HLA-C fewest.

As concerns this clone: Its antigen is unknown. One end of the junction fails to match germline, which may point to a read error. The sample contains more than one DNA sequence encoding this CDR3.

The length of the CDR3 is 15 residues. Germline V lookup: CDR1 SGHTA, CDR2 FQGTGA. Sequenced sample: PBMCs. This sequence was found in a young woman in good health and CMV-seronegative. This chain joins TRBV7-3 and TRBJ1-6, with 7 bases fitting TRBD1. The CDR3 sequence is CASRKDRSYNSPLHF. The CDR3 bases are TGTGCCAGCAGGAAGGACAGGTCCTATAATTCCCCCCTCCACTTT.